This T cell receptor (beta chain) was recovered during a study of blood T cell repertoires in COVID-19. For the study at large: COVID-19 samples, acute and convalescent, were from the United States, Italy and Spain. In each case, the material was cDNA or gDNA derived from T cells, B-cell-depleted T cells, or PBMCs.

In the authors' methods: Estimation of nucleated cell counts was performed using reference gene primer amplification. The data were produced by immunoSEQ multiplex PCR, yet TCRdb's version contains in-frame clones alone and is incomplete. From that table come the V and J calls and clone size; the DNA was used to work out D and trimming. In the table there are 270,000 or so clones, 81% of which are singletons. This TCR came from an older woman with active or convalescent COVID-19. The specimen sequenced was peripheral blood.

The DNA for the CDR3 is TGTGCCAGCAGTGAAGGGACAGGGAAGGTGACTGAAGCTTTCTTT. This encodes CASSEGTGKVTEAFF. The chain uses TRBV2 and TRBJ1-1; 8 bases agree with TRBD1. Trimming removed 1 base from V and 5 bases from J; junction bases left unmatched: 6. The CDR3 sequence is 15 residues long. Germline CDR1 is SNHLY and CDR2 is FYNNEI.